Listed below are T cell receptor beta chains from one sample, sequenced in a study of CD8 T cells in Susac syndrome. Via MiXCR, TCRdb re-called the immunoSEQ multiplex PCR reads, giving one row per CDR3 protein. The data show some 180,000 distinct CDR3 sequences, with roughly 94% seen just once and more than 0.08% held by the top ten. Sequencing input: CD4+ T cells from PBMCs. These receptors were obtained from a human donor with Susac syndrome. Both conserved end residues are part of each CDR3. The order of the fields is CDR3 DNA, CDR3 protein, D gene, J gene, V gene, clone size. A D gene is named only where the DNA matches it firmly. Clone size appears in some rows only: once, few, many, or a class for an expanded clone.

cdr3_nt: TGCAGCGTTGAAGATACAGCCACCGGGGAGCTGTTTTTT
cdr3_aa: CSVEDTATGELFF
d_call: NA
j_call: TRBJ2-2
v_call: TRBV29-1
clone_size: NA

cdr3_nt: TGTGCCAGCAGTCCCGGGCCCCAAGGGGAGCAGTACTTC
cdr3_aa: CASSPGPQGEQYF
d_call: NA
j_call: TRBJ2-7
v_call: TRBV28
clone_size: NA

cdr3_nt: TGTGCCAGCAGCTTTTGGGGGGGAGTGTTCGGTAATGAGCAGTTCTTC
cdr3_aa: CASSFWGGVFGNEQFF
d_call: TRBD2
j_call: TRBJ2-1
v_call: TRBV7-9
clone_size: NA

cdr3_nt: TGTGCCAGCTCACCGACAGCTAACACTGAAGCTTTCTTT
cdr3_aa: CASSPTANTEAFF
d_call: NA
j_call: TRBJ1-1
v_call: TRBV18
clone_size: NA

cdr3_nt: TGCGCCAGCAGCGAGCAGGGGGACCGTCAGCCCCAGCATTTT
cdr3_aa: CASSEQGDRQPQHF
d_call: TRBD1
j_call: TRBJ1-5
v_call: TRBV5-1
clone_size: NA

cdr3_nt: TGCAGTGCTAGACCCACAGGAGTACAAGAGACCCAGTACTTC
cdr3_aa: CSARPTGVQETQYF
d_call: NA
j_call: TRBJ2-5
v_call: TRBV20-1
clone_size: once

cdr3_nt: TGCAGCGTTGAAGGGGGTTTCGAGACCCAGTACTTC
cdr3_aa: CSVEGGFETQYF
d_call: NA
j_call: TRBJ2-5
v_call: TRBV29-1
clone_size: NA

cdr3_nt: TGTGCCAGCAGTCTTACGGCCCTGGGGCGCAATGAGCAGTTCTTC
cdr3_aa: CASSLTALGRNEQFF
d_call: NA
j_call: TRBJ2-1
v_call: TRBV12-3/TRBV12-4
clone_size: NA

cdr3_nt: TGCGCCAGCAGCCAAGATTTGGGACTAGCGGGCCTTATAACCACAGATACGCAGTATTTT
cdr3_aa: CASSQDLGLAGLITTDTQYF
d_call: TRBD2
j_call: TRBJ2-3
v_call: TRBV4-1
clone_size: NA

cdr3_nt: TGTGCCAGCAGGACGACACGGAACACTGAAGCTTTCTTT
cdr3_aa: CASRTTRNTEAFF
d_call: NA
j_call: TRBJ1-1
v_call: TRBV6-1
clone_size: NA

cdr3_nt: TGTGCCATCAGTGATGCAATGGCCCGCACAGATACGCAGTATTTT
cdr3_aa: CAISDAMARTDTQYF
d_call: NA
j_call: TRBJ2-3
v_call: TRBV10-3
clone_size: NA

cdr3_nt: TGTGCCAGCAGAGGACTAGCGGCCGCCGGGGAGCTGTTTTTT
cdr3_aa: CASRGLAAAGELFF
d_call: TRBD2
j_call: TRBJ2-2
v_call: TRBV2
clone_size: NA

cdr3_nt: TGTGCCAGCAGCTTAGTACCGGGGGGTAGCACAGATACGCAGTATTTT
cdr3_aa: CASSLVPGGSTDTQYF
d_call: TRBD2
j_call: TRBJ2-3
v_call: TRBV7-2
clone_size: NA

cdr3_nt: TGTGCCAGCAGTTTTGGGGGGAACACTGAAGCTTTCTTT
cdr3_aa: CASSFGGNTEAFF
d_call: NA
j_call: TRBJ1-1
v_call: TRBV12-3/TRBV12-4
clone_size: NA

cdr3_nt: TGTGCCAGCAGTGATCAAGCGGGGGCCATCCTCTCCTACAATGAGCAGTTCTTC
cdr3_aa: CASSDQAGAILSYNEQFF
d_call: TRBD2
j_call: TRBJ2-1
v_call: TRBV2
clone_size: NA

cdr3_nt: TGTGCCACCAGCAGAGATCTCAAAGAGACCCAGTACTTC
cdr3_aa: CATSRDLKETQYF
d_call: NA
j_call: TRBJ2-5
v_call: TRBV15
clone_size: NA

cdr3_nt: TGTGCCAGCAGCTCCTGGACAGCCTTGAACACTGAAGCTTTCTTT
cdr3_aa: CASSSWTALNTEAFF
d_call: NA
j_call: TRBJ1-1
v_call: TRBV7-2
clone_size: NA

cdr3_nt: TGTGCCAGCAGCGCAGACAGAGTCTACAATGAGCAGTTCTTC
cdr3_aa: CASSADRVYNEQFF
d_call: NA
j_call: TRBJ2-1
v_call: TRBV7-2
clone_size: NA

cdr3_nt: TGCAGTGATCGGACAGGGCGGACAGATACGCAGTATTTT
cdr3_aa: CSDRTGRTDTQYF
d_call: TRBD1
j_call: TRBJ2-3
v_call: TRBV20-1
clone_size: NA

cdr3_nt: TGCAGTGCTAGAGCCGCAATGGGGGATGAGCAGTTCTTC
cdr3_aa: CSARAAMGDEQFF
d_call: NA
j_call: TRBJ2-1
v_call: TRBV20-1
clone_size: NA

cdr3_nt: TGTGCCAGCAGTGGCAGGGAGTATGCGGACACTGAAGCTTTCTTT
cdr3_aa: CASSGREYADTEAFF
d_call: NA
j_call: TRBJ1-1
v_call: TRBV6-1
clone_size: NA

cdr3_nt: TGCAGTGCTAGAACTAGCGGGAGGGAACAGTTCTTC
cdr3_aa: CSARTSGREQFF
d_call: TRBD2
j_call: TRBJ2-1
v_call: TRBV20-1
clone_size: NA

cdr3_nt: TGCAGTGCCTCGGACAGGGGAGGCAATCAGCCCCAGCATTTT
cdr3_aa: CSASDRGGNQPQHF
d_call: TRBD1
j_call: TRBJ1-5
v_call: TRBV20-1
clone_size: NA

cdr3_nt: TGTGCCAGCAGTCCAGGACTAGCGGGAGTTGGATTCTTC
cdr3_aa: CASSPGLAGVGFF
d_call: TRBD2
j_call: TRBJ2-1
v_call: TRBV6-2/TRBV6-3
clone_size: NA

cdr3_nt: TGCAGCGTGGCGGGACATAACTATGGCTACACCTTC
cdr3_aa: CSVAGHNYGYTF
d_call: NA
j_call: TRBJ1-2
v_call: TRBV29-1
clone_size: NA

cdr3_nt: TGCAGTGCTAGAAATTCCGGGTGGGATTCACCCCTCCACTTT
cdr3_aa: CSARNSGWDSPLHF
d_call: NA
j_call: TRBJ1-6
v_call: TRBV20-1
clone_size: NA

cdr3_nt: TGTGCCAGTACCCGGGGTAGGAGCGGGAGGATGAACACTGAAGCTTTCTTT
cdr3_aa: CASTRGRSGRMNTEAFF
d_call: NA
j_call: TRBJ1-1
v_call: TRBV19
clone_size: NA

cdr3_nt: TGTGCCAGCCAGGGACAGAATACGCCCCAGCATTTT
cdr3_aa: CASQGQNTPQHF
d_call: TRBD1
j_call: TRBJ1-5
v_call: TRBV28
clone_size: NA

cdr3_nt: TGTGCCAGCACCTCGCTCCCGGGACAGGGATCTGGAAACACCATATATTTT
cdr3_aa: CASTSLPGQGSGNTIYF
d_call: TRBD1
j_call: TRBJ1-3
v_call: TRBV6-1
clone_size: NA

cdr3_nt: TGTGCCAGCAGCTTAGGTACCAGGTCTGGTGGCTACACCTTC
cdr3_aa: CASSLGTRSGGYTF
d_call: NA
j_call: TRBJ1-2
v_call: TRBV7-2
clone_size: NA

cdr3_nt: TGTGCCAGCTCACTGACAGACACTGAAGCTTTCTTT
cdr3_aa: CASSLTDTEAFF
d_call: NA
j_call: TRBJ1-1
v_call: TRBV18
clone_size: NA

cdr3_nt: TGCAGTGCTAGAGATTCCAGGGGTTACGGCAATGAGCAGTTCTTC
cdr3_aa: CSARDSRGYGNEQFF
d_call: NA
j_call: TRBJ2-1
v_call: TRBV20-1
clone_size: NA

cdr3_nt: TGCAGTGCGGGGCGTTCCAGGGAGCAGTTCTTC
cdr3_aa: CSAGRSREQFF
d_call: NA
j_call: TRBJ2-1
v_call: TRBV20-1
clone_size: NA

cdr3_nt: TGTGCCAGCTCAACAGGGATTGGATTGTACAATGAGCAGTTCTTC
cdr3_aa: CASSTGIGLYNEQFF
d_call: NA
j_call: TRBJ2-1
v_call: TRBV18
clone_size: once

cdr3_nt: TGTGCCAGCAGTTCGACATTGAACTATGGCTACACCTTC
cdr3_aa: CASSSTLNYGYTF
d_call: NA
j_call: TRBJ1-2
v_call: TRBV12-3/TRBV12-4
clone_size: NA

cdr3_nt: TGCAGTGGCAGGGGGCTAGGCTACGAGCAGTACTTC
cdr3_aa: CSGRGLGYEQYF
d_call: TRBD1
j_call: TRBJ2-7
v_call: TRBV20-1
clone_size: NA

cdr3_nt: TGTGCCAGCAGCTTGACAGGGGCAAACATTCAGTACTTC
cdr3_aa: CASSLTGANIQYF
d_call: TRBD1
j_call: TRBJ2-4
v_call: TRBV7-3
clone_size: NA

cdr3_nt: TGTGCCTGGAGTTCCGGGGGGCGCGGTCAGCCCCAGCATTTT
cdr3_aa: CAWSSGGRGQPQHF
d_call: NA
j_call: TRBJ1-5
v_call: TRBV30
clone_size: NA

cdr3_nt: TGTGCCAGCAGCGGACCTCGGGACAACTCCTACGAGCAGTACTTC
cdr3_aa: CASSGPRDNSYEQYF
d_call: NA
j_call: TRBJ2-7
v_call: TRBV25-1
clone_size: NA

cdr3_nt: TGTGCCAGCAGCCAAGCCGGGCCTTACAATGAGCAGTTCTTC
cdr3_aa: CASSQAGPYNEQFF
d_call: NA
j_call: TRBJ2-1
v_call: TRBV14
clone_size: few

cdr3_nt: TGCAGTACTAGAGATGGCCCTGGGGATGGCTACACCTTC
cdr3_aa: CSTRDGPGDGYTF
d_call: NA
j_call: TRBJ1-2
v_call: TRBV20-1
clone_size: NA

cdr3_nt: TGTGCCAGCTCACAGCCTCTGACGCCACTCGTCCAGTATTTT
cdr3_aa: CASSQPLTPLVQYF
d_call: NA
j_call: TRBJ2-3
v_call: TRBV18
clone_size: once

cdr3_nt: TGTGCCAGCAGCTTCTTTGAGACTAGCGGTTCCTACGAGCAGTACTTC
cdr3_aa: CASSFFETSGSYEQYF
d_call: TRBD2
j_call: TRBJ2-7
v_call: TRBV13
clone_size: NA

cdr3_nt: TGCAGCGCCACATTTGGACTGGGGGGAGATACGCAGTATTTT
cdr3_aa: CSATFGLGGDTQYF
d_call: NA
j_call: TRBJ2-3
v_call: TRBV29-1
clone_size: NA

cdr3_nt: TGTGCCAGCAGCACCCAGGGGGCCCAGTACTTC
cdr3_aa: CASSTQGAQYF
d_call: NA
j_call: TRBJ2-5
v_call: TRBV21-1
clone_size: NA

cdr3_nt: TGTGCCAGCATAGGAGACTGGGACACCGGGGAGCTGTTTTTT
cdr3_aa: CASIGDWDTGELFF
d_call: NA
j_call: TRBJ2-2
v_call: TRBV2
clone_size: NA

cdr3_nt: TGCAGTGCTAGTGTCCAGGGCGTATTCTCCTACGAGCAGTACTTC
cdr3_aa: CSASVQGVFSYEQYF
d_call: NA
j_call: TRBJ2-7
v_call: TRBV20-1
clone_size: NA

cdr3_nt: TGTGCCAGCAGCTTAGGCAACACCCCTAACTATGGCTACACCTTC
cdr3_aa: CASSLGNTPNYGYTF
d_call: NA
j_call: TRBJ1-2
v_call: TRBV7-6
clone_size: NA